Listed here are 14 T cell receptor beta chains from one sample, sequenced in a study of metastatic and nonmetastatic thyroid tumors. All patients were untreated before thyroid surgery. TCRdb reprocessed the PCR reads using MiXCR. The sample has roughly 65,000 clones; more than 13% are singletons. Sequencing was performed on blood. The receptors were sampled from a male donor with papillary thyroid cancer or a benign thyroid nodule (not recorded which). Some clones in this sample may be carry-over from other donors' samples.

This clone was counted ten times or more. This sequence joins TRBV11-2 and TRBJ2-1; 10 nucleotides line up with TRBD2. Germline V gene lookup returns CDR1 SGHAT and CDR2 FQNNGV. The CDR3 is 16 residues long. V shed 2 bases, J shed 6 bases, and the junction held 7 bases outside the gene matches. Here the CDR3 reads CASSLFGLAESNEQFF. CDR3 nucleotide sequence: TGTGCCAGCAGCTTATTCGGACTAGCGGAGAGCAATGAGCAGTTCTTC.

This clone showed up just once. The chain has TRBV20-1 and TRBJ2-5, with 7 nucleotides matching TRBD2. J lost 5 bases, V lost 0 bases, and 3 bases had no gene match. The germline V gene encodes CDR1 DFQATT and CDR2 SNEGSKA (reference sequence). This CDR3 spans 13 amino acids. In nucleotides, the CDR3 is TGCAGTGCTAGAGAAGCGGGAAGGGAGACCCAGTACTTC. Its protein product is CSAREAGRETQYF.

This clone was detected ten times or more. The chain links TRBV6-1 to TRBJ1-2, with D uncertain. The germline CDR1 and CDR2 sequences are MNHNS and SASEGT. V was shortened by 7 bases and J by 0 bases, with 9 bases between the two germline ends. The CDR3 is 13 residues long. This chain's CDR3 is CASTPGANYGYTF. The DNA of the CDR3 is TGTGCCAGCACCCCCGGGGCTAACTATGGCTACACCTTC.

This clone was counted at least ten times. The chain combines TRBV12-3 or TRBV12-4 with TRBJ2-3, with 12 nucleotides matching TRBD2. The J segment lost 3 bases and the V segment lost 5 bases, leaving 9 bases of the junction unmatched. The CDR3 is made up of 17 amino acids. As DNA, the CDR3 is TGTGCCAGCAGTGCCTCTCTAGCGGGAGGGGGGACAGATACGCAGTATTTT. It specifies CASSASLAGGGTDTQYF.

This clone appeared many times. The V call is TRBV6-6, the J call TRBJ2-3; 9 bases fit TRBD2. The CDR3 is made up of 18 amino acids. Germline V gene lookup returns CDR1 MNHNY and CDR2 SVGAGI (reference sequence). V trimming: 1 base; J trimming: 3 bases; junction bases outside the gene matches: 11. CDR3 bases: TGTGCCAGCAGTTACTTAGCCTCTGTAGCGGGAGATACAGATACGCAGTATTTT. This encodes CASSYLASVAGDTDTQYF.

This clone was seen many times. The CDR3, as DNA: TGTGCCAGCAGCCATGCCCCTAGCGGGGCAACAGATACGCAGTATTTT. It is translated as CASSHAPSGATDTQYF. The chain joins TRBV5-6 to TRBJ2-3; 9 bases line up with TRBD2. Looked up from germline, CDR1 is SGHDT and CDR2 is YYEEEE. After removal of 4 bases from V and 3 bases from J, the junction contained 9 bases not matched to a gene. This CDR3 is 16 amino acids long.

This clone occurred many times. Other DNA sequences from this sample encode an identical CDR3 as well. V is TRBV20-1 and J is TRBJ1-1; D not certain. The CDR3 has 12 residues. Germline loops: CDR1 DFQATT, CDR2 SNEGSKA (reference sequence). V was trimmed by 1 base and J by 0 bases, leaving 3 bases between them. The CDR3 DNA reads as TGCAGTGCTAGAGGGATGAACACTGAAGCTTTCTTT. It codes for CSARGMNTEAFF.

Many counts were recorded for this clone. The chain uses TRBV12-3 or TRBV12-4 and TRBJ2-6; tentative D call: TRBD1 (6 bases). V was trimmed by 3 bases and J by 2 bases, leaving 8 bases between them. This CDR3 is 15 amino acids long. CDR3 bases: TGTGCCAGCAGTTTGGCAGGGGCTGGGGCCAACGTCCTGACTTTC. Its translation is CASSLAGAGANVLTF.

V is TRBV20-1 and J is TRBJ2-3; D unclear. V was clipped by 5 bases and J by 4 bases, with 7 bases between them. The CDR3 sequence is 11 residues long. Germline CDR1 is DFQATT and CDR2 is SNEGSKA (reference sequence). The CDR3 DNA follows: TGCAGTGCTTCCCGGTCAGATACGCAGTATTTT. Its translation: CSASRSDTQYF.

The chain has TRBV6-4 and TRBJ2-1; D may be TRBD2 (6 bases). V was shortened by 5 bases and J by 6 bases, with 20 bases between the two germline ends. Germline-derived CDR1 and CDR2 are MRHNA and SNTAGT. There are 16 residues in the CDR3. The CDR3 bases are TGTGCCAGCAGTTTAACAGCTGGAGGGGAGGCCAATGAGCAGTTCTTC. Residues: CASSLTAGGEANEQFF.

In this sample, this clone turned up many times. The rearrangement links TRBV3-1 to TRBJ2-7; TRBD2 agrees at 11 bases. The CDR3 contains 15 residues. Germline CDR1 and CDR2: LGHDT and YNNKEL (reference sequence). The ends lost 1 base at V and 9 bases at J; junction bases unmatched: 8. This chain's CDR3 is CASSQGSGLADMQYV. In nucleotides, the CDR3 is TGTGCCAGCAGCCAAGGTTCGGGACTAGCGGACATGCAGTACGTC.

The table lists this clone with many counts. The J gene is TRBJ2-3, the V gene TRBV7-2, with D possibly matching TRBD2 (6 bases). The V gene lost 3 bases and the J gene lost 6 bases, with 10 bases spanning the gap. CDR1 SGHTA and CDR2 FQGNSA come from the germline V gene. CDR3 length equals 13 residues. The CDR3 bases are TGTGCCAGCAGCTTCAATGGGGGGGATACGCAGTATTTT. Its protein is CASSFNGGDTQYF.

This clone was observed at least ten times. Different DNA sequences within this sample yield the same CDR3. The chain couples TRBV6-4 to TRBJ2-3, with D unresolved. With 2 bases removed from V and 0 bases from J, the gap between germline ends came to 3 bases. The CDR3 consists of 13 residues. Germline V gene data show CDR1 as MRHNA and CDR2 as SNTAGT. CDR3 region: CASSDGSTDTQYF. CDR3 sequence (DNA): TGTGCCAGCAGTGACGGGAGCACAGATACGCAGTATTTT.

This clone came up many times. The chain links TRBV7-6 to TRBJ2-3; 10 bases map to TRBD2. The CDR3 has 16 residues. The J segment lost 2 bases and the V segment lost 5 bases, leaving 7 bases of the junction unmatched. CDR1 SGHVS and CDR2 FNYEAQ come from the germline V gene. CDR3 DNA sequence: TGTGCCAGCAGCAGATATAGCGGGGGGATCACAGATACGCAGTATTTT. It encodes CASSRYSGGITDTQYF.